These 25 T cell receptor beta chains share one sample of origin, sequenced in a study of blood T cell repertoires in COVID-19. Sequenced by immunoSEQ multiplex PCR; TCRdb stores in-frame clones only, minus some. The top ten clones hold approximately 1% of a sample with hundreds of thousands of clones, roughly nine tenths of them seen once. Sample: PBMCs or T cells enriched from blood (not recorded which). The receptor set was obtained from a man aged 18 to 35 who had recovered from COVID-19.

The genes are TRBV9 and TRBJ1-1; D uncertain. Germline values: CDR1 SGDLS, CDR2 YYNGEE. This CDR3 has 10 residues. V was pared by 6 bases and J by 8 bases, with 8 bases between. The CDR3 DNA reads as TGTGCCAGCATTCGGGAAGAAGCTTTCTTT. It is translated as CASIREEAFF.

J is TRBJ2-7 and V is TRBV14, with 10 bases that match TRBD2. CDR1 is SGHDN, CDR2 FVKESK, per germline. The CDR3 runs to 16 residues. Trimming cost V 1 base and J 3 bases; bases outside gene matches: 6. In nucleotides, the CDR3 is TGTGCCAGCAGCCAAGGGGTATGGACTAGCGGCTACGAGCAGTACTTC. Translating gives CASSQGVWTSGYEQYF.

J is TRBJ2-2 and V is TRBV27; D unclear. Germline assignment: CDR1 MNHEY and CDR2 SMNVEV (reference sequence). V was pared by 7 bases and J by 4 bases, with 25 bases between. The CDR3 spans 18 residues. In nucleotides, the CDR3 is TGTGCCAGCAAGTCGGCAGGAACCATCCCGTTGGGCACCGGGGAGCTGTTTTTT. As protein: CASKSAGTIPLGTGELFF.

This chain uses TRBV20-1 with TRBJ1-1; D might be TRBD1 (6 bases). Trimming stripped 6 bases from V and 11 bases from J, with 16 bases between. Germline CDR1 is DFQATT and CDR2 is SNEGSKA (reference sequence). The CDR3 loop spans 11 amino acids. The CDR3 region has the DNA TGCAGTGCAAGGGACATGGTAACTGCTTTCTTT. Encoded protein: CSARDMVTAFF.

This chain's CDR3 is CASTLSSEAFF. In DNA, the CDR3 is TGTGCCAGCACCCTTAGTTCTGAAGCTTTCTTT. The gene calls are TRBV13 and TRBJ1-1; the D is unclear. This CDR3 spans 11 amino acids. V was clipped by 7 bases and J by 6 bases, with 9 bases between them. Germline lookup yields CDR1 PRHDT and CDR2 FYEKMQ (reference sequence).

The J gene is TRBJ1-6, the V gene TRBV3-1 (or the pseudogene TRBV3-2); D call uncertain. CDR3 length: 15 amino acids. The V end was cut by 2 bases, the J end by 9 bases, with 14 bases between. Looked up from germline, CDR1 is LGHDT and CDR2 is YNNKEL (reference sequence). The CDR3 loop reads CASSQKAGESSPLHF. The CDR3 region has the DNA TGTGCCAGCAGCCAAAAGGCCGGGGAATCTTCACCCCTCCACTTT.

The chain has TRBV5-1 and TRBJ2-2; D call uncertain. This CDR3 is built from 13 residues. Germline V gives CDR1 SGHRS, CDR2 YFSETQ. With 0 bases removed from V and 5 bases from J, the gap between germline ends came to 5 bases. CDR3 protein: CASSLDETGELFF. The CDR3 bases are TGCGCCAGCAGCTTGGATGAGACCGGGGAGCTGTTTTTT.

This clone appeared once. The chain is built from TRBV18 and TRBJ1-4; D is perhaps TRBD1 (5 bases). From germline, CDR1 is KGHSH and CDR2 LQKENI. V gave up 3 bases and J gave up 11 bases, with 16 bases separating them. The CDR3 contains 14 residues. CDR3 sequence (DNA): TGTGCCAGCTCACCGTCGCAGGGAATCACGAAACTGTTTTTT. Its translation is CASSPSQGITKLFF. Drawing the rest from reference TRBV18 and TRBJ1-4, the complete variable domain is NAGVMQNPRHLVRRRGQEARLRCSPMKGHSHVYWYRQLPEEGLKFMVYLQKENIIDESGMPKERFSAEFPKEGPSILRIQQVVRGDSAAYFCASSPSQGITKLFFGSGTQLSVL.

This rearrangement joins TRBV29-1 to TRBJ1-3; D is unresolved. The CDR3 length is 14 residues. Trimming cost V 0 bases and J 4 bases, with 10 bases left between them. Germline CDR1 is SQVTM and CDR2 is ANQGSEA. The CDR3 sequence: CSVEDPGNGNTIYF. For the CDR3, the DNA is TGCAGCGTTGAAGATCCCGGGAACGGAAACACCATATATTTT.

The CDR3 DNA sequence: TGCGCCAGCACCAACTCTAAGGGGCAGGGGAACACTGAAGCTTTCTTT. Translation: CASTNSKGQGNTEAFF. The chain links TRBV5-1 to TRBJ1-1; TRBD1 might be the D (5 bases). Germline CDR1 and CDR2: SGHRS and YFSETQ. This CDR3 region has 16 residues. Trimming pared 6 bases from V and 1 base from J, leaving 19 bases between.

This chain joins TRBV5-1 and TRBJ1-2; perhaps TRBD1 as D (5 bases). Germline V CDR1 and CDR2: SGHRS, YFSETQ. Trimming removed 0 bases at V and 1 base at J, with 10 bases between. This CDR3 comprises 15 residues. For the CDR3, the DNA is TGCGCCAGCAGCTTGGATGCCCAGGGTAACTATGGCTACACCTTC. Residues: CASSLDAQGNYGYTF.

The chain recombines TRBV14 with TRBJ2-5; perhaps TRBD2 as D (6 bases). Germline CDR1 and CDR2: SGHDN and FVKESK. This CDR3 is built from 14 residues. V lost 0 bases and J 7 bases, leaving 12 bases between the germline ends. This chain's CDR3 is CASSQDAFGGTQYF. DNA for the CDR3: TGTGCCAGCAGCCAAGATGCGTTCGGGGGGACCCAGTACTTC.

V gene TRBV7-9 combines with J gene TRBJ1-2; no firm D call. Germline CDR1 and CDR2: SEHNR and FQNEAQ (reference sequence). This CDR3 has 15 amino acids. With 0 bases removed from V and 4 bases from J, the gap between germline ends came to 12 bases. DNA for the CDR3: TGTGCCAGCAGCTTAGCGTCAAGAGATTCCTATGGCTACACCTTC. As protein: CASSLASRDSYGYTF. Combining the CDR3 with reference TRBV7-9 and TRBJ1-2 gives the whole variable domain DTGVSQNPRHKITKRGQNVTFRCDPISEHNRLYWYRQTLGQGPEFLTYFQNEAQLEKSRLLSDRFSAERPKGSFSTLEIQRTEQGDSAMYLCASSLASRDSYGYTFGSGTRLTVV.

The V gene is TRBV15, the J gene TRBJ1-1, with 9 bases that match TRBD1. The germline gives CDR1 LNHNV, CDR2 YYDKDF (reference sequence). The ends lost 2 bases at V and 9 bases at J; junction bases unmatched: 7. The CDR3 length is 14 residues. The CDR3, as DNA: TGTGCCACCAGCAGAACAACAGGGGGCGGGAAAGCTTTCTTT. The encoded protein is CATSRTTGGGKAFF.

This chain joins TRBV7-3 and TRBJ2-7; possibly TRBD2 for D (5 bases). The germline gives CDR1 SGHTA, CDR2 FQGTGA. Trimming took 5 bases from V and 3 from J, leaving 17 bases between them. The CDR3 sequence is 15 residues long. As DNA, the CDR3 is TGTGCCAGCAGCCCCGCTGGTCCAGCGGACTACGAGCAGTACTTC. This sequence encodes CASSPAGPADYEQYF. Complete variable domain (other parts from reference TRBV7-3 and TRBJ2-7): GAGVSQTPSNKVTEKGKYVELRCDPISGHTALYWYRQSLGQGPEFLIYFQGTGAADDSGLPNDRFFAVRPEGSVSTLKIQRTERGDSAVYLCASSPAGPADYEQYFGPGTRLTVT.

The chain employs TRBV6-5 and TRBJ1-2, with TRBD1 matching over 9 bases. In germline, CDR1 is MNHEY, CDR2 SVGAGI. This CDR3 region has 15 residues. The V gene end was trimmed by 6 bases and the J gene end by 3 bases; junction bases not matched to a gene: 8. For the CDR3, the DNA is TGTGCCAGCAGGGACAGGGGAGGAGGTGACTATGGCTACACCTTC. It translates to CASRDRGGGDYGYTF.

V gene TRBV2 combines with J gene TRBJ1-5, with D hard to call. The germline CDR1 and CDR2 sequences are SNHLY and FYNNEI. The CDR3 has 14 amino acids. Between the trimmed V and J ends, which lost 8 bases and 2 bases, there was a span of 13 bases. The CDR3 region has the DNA TGTGCCAGCCGGGAGGGAAATGGCAATCAGCCCCAGCATTTT. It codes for CASREGNGNQPQHF. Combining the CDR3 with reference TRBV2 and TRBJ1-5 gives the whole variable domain EPEVTQTPSHQVTQMGQEVILRCVPISNHLYFYWYRQILGQKVEFLVSFYNNEISEKSEIFDDQFSVERPDGSNFTLKIRSTKLEDSAMYFCASREGNGNQPQHFGDGTRLSIL.

The CDR3 spells CSVDFWGPWGYEQYF. The CDR3 nucleotides are TGCAGCGTCGACTTTTGGGGGCCGTGGGGGTACGAGCAGTACTTC. V and J are TRBV29-1 and TRBJ2-7; D possibly corresponds to TRBD1 (6 bases). Germline CDR1 is SQVTM and CDR2 is ANQGSEA. This CDR3 region has 15 residues. V was trimmed by 6 bases and J by 4 bases, leaving 22 bases between them.

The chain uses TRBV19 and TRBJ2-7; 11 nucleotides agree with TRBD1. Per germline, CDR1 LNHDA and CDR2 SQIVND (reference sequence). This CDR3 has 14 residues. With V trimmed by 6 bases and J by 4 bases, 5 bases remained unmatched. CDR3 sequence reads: CASRMGQGDYEQYF. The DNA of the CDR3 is TGTGCCAGTAGGATGGGACAGGGGGATTACGAGCAGTACTTC. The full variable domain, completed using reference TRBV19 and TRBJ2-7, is DGGITQSPKYLFRKEGQNVTLSCEQNLNHDAMYWYRQDPGQGLRLIYYSQIVNDFQKGDIAEGYSVSREKKESFPLTVTSAQKNPTAFYLCASRMGQGDYEQYFGPGTRLTVT.

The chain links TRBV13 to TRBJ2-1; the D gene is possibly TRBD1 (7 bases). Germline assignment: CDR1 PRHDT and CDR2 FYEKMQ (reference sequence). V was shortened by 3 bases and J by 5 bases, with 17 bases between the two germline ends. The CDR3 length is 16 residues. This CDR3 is CASSFARGDFNNEQFF. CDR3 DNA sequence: TGTGCCAGCAGCTTTGCCAGGGGGGACTTCAACAATGAGCAGTTCTTC.

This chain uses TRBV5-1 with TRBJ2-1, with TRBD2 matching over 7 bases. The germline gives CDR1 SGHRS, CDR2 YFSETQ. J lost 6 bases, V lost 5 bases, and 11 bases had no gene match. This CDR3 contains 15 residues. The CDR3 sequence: CASRAAWEGLNEQFF. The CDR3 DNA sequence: TGCGCCAGCAGGGCGGCGTGGGAGGGCCTCAATGAGCAGTTCTTC.

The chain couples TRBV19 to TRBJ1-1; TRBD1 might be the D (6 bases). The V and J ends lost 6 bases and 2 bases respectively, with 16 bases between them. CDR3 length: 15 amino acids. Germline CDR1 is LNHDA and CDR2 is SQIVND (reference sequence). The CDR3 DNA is TGTGCCAGTAGGTCAGGGGCCCGGACAAACACTGAAGCTTTCTTT. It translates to CASRSGARTNTEAFF. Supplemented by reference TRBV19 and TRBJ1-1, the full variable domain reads DGGITQSPKYLFRKEGQNVTLSCEQNLNHDAMYWYRQDPGQGLRLIYYSQIVNDFQKGDIAEGYSVSREKKESFPLTVTSAQKNPTAFYLCASRSGARTNTEAFFGQGTRLTVV.

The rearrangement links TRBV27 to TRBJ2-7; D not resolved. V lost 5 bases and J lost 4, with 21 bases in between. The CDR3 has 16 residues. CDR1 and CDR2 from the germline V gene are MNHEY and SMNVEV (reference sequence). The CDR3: CASSTLSAPGYYEQYF. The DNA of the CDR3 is TGTGCCAGCAGTACCCTTTCCGCTCCAGGATATTACGAGCAGTACTTC.

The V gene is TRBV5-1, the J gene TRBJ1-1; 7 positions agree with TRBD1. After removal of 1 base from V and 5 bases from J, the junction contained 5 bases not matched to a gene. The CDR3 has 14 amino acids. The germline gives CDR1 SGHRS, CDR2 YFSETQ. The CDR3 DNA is TGCGCCAGCAGCTTGTGGGACAGCGAGACTGAAGCTTTCTTT. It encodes CASSLWDSETEAFF.

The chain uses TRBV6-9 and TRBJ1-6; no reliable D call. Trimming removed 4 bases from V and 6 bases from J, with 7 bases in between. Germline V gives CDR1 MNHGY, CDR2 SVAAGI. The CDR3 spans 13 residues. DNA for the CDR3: TGTGCCAGCAGTTCCAGTTTTAATTCACCCCTCCACTTT. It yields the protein CASSSSFNSPLHF.